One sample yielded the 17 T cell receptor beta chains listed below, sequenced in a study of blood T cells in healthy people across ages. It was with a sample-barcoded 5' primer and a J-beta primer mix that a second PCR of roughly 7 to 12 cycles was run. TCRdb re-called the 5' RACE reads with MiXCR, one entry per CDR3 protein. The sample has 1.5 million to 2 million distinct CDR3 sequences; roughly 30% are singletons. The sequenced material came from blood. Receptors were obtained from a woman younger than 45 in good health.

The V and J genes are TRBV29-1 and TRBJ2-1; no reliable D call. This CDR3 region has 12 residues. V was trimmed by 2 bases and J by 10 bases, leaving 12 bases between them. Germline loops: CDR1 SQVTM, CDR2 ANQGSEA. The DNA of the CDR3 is TGCAGCGTTGAACTAAAGGTCGGGGAGCAGTTCTTC. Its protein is CSVELKVGEQFF.

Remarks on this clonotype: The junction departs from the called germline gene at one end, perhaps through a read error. CDR3 loop: CVSSSRDRAYNEQFF. CDR3 DNA sequence: TGTGTCAGCAGCTCCCGGGACAGGGCTTACAATGAGCAGTTCTTC. The rearrangement uses TRBV5-5 and TRBJ2-1; TRBD1 matches 9 bases. The germline gives CDR1 SGHKS, CDR2 YYEKEE (reference sequence). This CDR3 has 15 residues.

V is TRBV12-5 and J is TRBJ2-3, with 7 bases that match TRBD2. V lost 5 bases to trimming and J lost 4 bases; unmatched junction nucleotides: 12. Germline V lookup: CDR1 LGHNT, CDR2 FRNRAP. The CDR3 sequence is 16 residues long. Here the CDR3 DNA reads TGTGCTAGTGGTAGCCGTGCGGGAGAACTTGCAGATACGCAGTATTTT. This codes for CASGSRAGELADTQYF. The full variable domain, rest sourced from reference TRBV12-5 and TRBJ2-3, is DARVTQTPRHKVTEMGQEVTMRCQPILGHNTVFWYRQTMMQGLELLAYFRNRAPLDDSGMPKDRFSAEMPDATLATLKIQPSEPRDSAVYFCASGSRAGELADTQYFGPGTRLTVL.

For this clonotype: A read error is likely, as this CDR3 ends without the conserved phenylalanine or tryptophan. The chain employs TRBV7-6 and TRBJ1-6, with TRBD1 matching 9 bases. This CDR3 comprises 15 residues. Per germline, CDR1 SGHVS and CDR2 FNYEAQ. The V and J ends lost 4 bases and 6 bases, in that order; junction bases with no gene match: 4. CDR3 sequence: CASSSRDRANSPLHC. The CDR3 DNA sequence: TGTGCCAGCAGCTCCCGGGACAGGGCTAATTCACCCCTCCACTGT.

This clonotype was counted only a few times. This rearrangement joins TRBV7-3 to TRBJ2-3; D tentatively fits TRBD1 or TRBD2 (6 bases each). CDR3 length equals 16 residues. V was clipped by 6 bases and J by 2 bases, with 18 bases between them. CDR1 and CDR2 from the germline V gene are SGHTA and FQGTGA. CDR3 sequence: CASSSEPGALTDTQYF. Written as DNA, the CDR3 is TGTGCCAGCAGTTCCGAACCGGGGGCACTCACAGATACGCAGTATTTT.

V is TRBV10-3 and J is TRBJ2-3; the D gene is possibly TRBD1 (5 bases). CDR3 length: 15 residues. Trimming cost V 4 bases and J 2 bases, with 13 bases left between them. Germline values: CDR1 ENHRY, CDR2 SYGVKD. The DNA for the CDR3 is TGTGCCATCAGTGGGGGCGTGGCGGCCACAGATACGCAGTATTTT. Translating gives CAISGGVAATDTQYF.

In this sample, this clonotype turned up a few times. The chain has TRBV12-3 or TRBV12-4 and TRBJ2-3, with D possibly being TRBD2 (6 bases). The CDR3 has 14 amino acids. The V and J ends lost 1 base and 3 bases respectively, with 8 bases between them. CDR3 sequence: CASSLVAETDTQYF. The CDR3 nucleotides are TGTGCCAGCAGTTTAGTAGCGGAGACAGATACGCAGTATTTT.

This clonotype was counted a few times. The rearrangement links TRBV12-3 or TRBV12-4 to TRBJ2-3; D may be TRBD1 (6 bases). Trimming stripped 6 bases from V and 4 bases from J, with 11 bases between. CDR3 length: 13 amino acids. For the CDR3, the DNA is TGTGCCAGCAGGGCTACAGGGTCAGATACGCAGTATTTT. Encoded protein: CASRATGSDTQYF.

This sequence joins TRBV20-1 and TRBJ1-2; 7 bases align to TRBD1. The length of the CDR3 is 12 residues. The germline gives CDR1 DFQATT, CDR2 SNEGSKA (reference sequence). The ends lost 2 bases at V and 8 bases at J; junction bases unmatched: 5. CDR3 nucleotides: TGCAGTGCTAGATCAAGGACAGGAGGCTACACCTTC. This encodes CSARSRTGGYTF.

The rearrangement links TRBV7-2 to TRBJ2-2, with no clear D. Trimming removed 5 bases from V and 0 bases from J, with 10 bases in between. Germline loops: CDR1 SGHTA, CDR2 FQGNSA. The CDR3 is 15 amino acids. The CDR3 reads CASSTRTSNTGELFF. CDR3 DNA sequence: TGTGCCAGCAGCACCCGGACCTCGAACACCGGGGAGCTGTTTTTT.

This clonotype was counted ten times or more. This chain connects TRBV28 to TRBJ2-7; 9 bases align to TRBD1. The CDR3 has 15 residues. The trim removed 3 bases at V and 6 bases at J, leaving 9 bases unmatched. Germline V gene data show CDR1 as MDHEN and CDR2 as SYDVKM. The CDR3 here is CASSLGDRVIAEQYF. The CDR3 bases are TGTGCCAGCAGTTTGGGGGACAGGGTTATTGCCGAGCAGTACTTC.

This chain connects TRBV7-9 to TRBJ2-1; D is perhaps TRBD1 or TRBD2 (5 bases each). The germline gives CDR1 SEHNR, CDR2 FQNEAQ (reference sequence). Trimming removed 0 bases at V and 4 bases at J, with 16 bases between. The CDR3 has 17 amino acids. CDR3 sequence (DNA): TGTGCCAGCAGCTTAGCCGTTCTCCCAGAGGGGTACAATGAGCAGTTCTTC. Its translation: CASSLAVLPEGYNEQFF.

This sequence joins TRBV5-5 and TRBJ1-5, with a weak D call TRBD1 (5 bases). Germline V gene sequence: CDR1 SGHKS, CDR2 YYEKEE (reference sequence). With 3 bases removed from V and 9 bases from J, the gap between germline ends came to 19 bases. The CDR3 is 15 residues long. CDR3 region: CASSSLRDGGWPQHF. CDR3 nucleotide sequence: TGTGCCAGCAGCTCGCTCCGGGACGGGGGATGGCCCCAGCATTTT. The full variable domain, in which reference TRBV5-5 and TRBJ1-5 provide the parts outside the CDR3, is DAGVTQSPTHLIKTRGQQVTLRCSPISGHKSVSWYQQVLGQGPQFIFQYYEKEERGRGNFPDRFSARQFPNYSSELNVNALLLGDSALYLCASSSLRDGGWPQHFGDGTRLSIL.

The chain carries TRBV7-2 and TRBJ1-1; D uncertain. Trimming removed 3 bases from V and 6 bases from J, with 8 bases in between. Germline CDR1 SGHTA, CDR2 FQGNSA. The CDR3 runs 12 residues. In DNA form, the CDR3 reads TGTGCCAGCAGCTTCGCCTCCGCTGAAGCTTTCTTT. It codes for CASSFASAEAFF.

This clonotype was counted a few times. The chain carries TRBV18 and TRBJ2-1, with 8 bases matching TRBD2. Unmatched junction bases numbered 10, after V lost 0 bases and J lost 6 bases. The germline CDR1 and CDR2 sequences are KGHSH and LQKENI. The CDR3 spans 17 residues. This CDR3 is CASSPPSGGASSNEQFF. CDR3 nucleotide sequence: TGTGCCAGCTCACCACCATCCGGGGGGGCCTCTTCCAATGAGCAGTTCTTC.

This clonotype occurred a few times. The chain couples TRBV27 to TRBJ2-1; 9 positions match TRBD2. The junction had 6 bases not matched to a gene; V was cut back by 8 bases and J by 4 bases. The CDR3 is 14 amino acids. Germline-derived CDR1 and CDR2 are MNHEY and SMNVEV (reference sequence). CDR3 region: CASGRLAAYNEQFF. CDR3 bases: TGTGCCAGCGGTAGACTAGCGGCTTACAATGAGCAGTTCTTC.

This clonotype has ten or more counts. CDR3 DNA sequence: TGTGCCAGCAGCCACCGGGACAGGGGCTACGAGCAGTACTTC. It is translated as CASSHRDRGYEQYF. V usage is TRBV7-9 and J usage is TRBJ2-7; 10 nucleotides line up with TRBD1. Looked up from germline, CDR1 is SEHNR and CDR2 is FQNEAQ (reference sequence). CDR3 size: 14 residues. V shed 5 bases, J shed 3 bases, and the junction held 4 bases outside the gene matches.